The following is a T cell receptor (beta chain) sequence with its context. As yet, its antigen is unknown. The CDR3 consists of 13 residues. Trimming cost V 0 bases and J 8 bases, with 8 bases left between them. The investigators amplified TCR beta CDR3 regions from RNA transcripts. Initially, a first-round RT-PCR of the TCR CDR3 employed the HTBI primer set. One entry per CDR3 protein results from TCRdb running MiXCR on the multiplex PCR reads. The profile covers approximately 630,000 distinct CDR3 sequences, with 15% to 20% appearing a single time and 3.8% taken by the ten largest. The sample originates from a study of T cells in Graves' hyperthyroidism and ophthalmopathy. Patients with uncontrolled infections, other autoimmune diseases, pregnancy or lactation were excluded. Thyroid ultrasound and orbital computed tomography, with clinical symptoms and serum thyroxine and TRAb, informed diagnoses. This sample holds PBMCs from roughly 10 ml fresh peripheral blood.

Whole-study results and caveats: Blood held most thyroid clonotypes expanded above 0.001 frequency.

The receptor's source is a woman younger than 45 with Graves' hyperthyroidism. The rearrangement uses TRBV12-3 or TRBV12-4 and TRBJ1-3, with a possible D match to TRBD1 (5 bases). The sequencing input was blood. CDR3 DNA sequence: TGTGCCAGCAGTTTAGCCCCGGGGGACACCATATATTTT. Translating gives CASSLAPGDTIYF.